One T cell receptor beta chain is described in this entry. The target antigen is unknown. Germline loops: CDR1 KGHSH, CDR2 LQKENI. Deletions cut 0 bases from V and 2 bases from J, with 7 bases between. This CDR3 is 14 amino acids long. This sample stems from a study of CD8 T cells in Susac syndrome. Study-wide results and caveats: Only a relatively small number of individuals were included in the TCR sequencing and HLA analysis.

It was with random hexamers that roughly 0.5 to 1 ug RNA was reverse transcribed. Amplification of TCR beta CDR3 was carried out by immunoSEQ multiplex PCR, which covered 54 Vbeta and 13 Jbeta segments. TCRdb reanalysed the immunoSEQ multiplex PCR reads using MiXCR and keeps one entry per CDR3 protein. Of 95,000 to 150,000 distinct CDR3 sequences in the sample, 90% to 95% are singletons; the top ten hold over 0.07%. CD8+ and CD4+ blood T cells underwent TCR beta sequencing. The gene calls are TRBV18 and TRBJ1-2, with a possible D match to TRBD1 (5 bases). Sequences were obtained from CD4+ T cells from PBMCs. This sequence originates from a human donor in good health. CDR3 DNA: TGTGCCAGCTCACCACCATCAGGGAACTATGGCTACACCTTC. Translation: CASSPPSGNYGYTF.